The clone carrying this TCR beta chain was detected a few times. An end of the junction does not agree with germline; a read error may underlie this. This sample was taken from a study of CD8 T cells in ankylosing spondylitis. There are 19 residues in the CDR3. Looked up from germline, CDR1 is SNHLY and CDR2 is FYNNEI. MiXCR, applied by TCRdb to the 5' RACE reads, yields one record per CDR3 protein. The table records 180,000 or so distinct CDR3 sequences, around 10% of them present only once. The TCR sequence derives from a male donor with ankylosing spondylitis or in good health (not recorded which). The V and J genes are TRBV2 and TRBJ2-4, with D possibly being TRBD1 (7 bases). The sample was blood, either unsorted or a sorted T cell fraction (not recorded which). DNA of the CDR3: TGTGCCAGCACCGACAGACAGGGAGGAAAGTACTTAGCCAGAAACATTCAGTACTTC. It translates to CASTDRQGGKYLARNIQYF. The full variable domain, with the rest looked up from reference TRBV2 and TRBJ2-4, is EPEVTQTPSHQVTQMGQEVILRCVPISNHLYFYWYRQILGQKVEFLVSFYNNEISEKSEIFDDQFSVERPDGSNFTLKIRSTKLEDSAMYFCASTDRQGGKYLARNIQYFGAGTRLSVL.